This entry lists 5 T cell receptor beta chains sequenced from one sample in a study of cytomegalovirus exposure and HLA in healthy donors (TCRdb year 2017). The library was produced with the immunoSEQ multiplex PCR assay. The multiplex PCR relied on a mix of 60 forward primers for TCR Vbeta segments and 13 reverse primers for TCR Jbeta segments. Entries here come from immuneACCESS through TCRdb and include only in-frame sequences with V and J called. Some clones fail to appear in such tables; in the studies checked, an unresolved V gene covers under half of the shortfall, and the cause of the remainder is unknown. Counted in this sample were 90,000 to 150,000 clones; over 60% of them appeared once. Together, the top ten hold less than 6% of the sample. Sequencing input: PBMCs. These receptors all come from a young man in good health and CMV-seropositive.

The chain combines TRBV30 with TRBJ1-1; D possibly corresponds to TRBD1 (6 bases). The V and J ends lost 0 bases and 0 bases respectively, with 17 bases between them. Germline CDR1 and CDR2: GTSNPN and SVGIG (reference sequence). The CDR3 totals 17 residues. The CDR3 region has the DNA TGTGCCTGGAGTGTACCCGGCAGGGGAGAGTTGAACACTGAAGCTTTCTTT. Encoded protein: CAWSVPGRGELNTEAFF.

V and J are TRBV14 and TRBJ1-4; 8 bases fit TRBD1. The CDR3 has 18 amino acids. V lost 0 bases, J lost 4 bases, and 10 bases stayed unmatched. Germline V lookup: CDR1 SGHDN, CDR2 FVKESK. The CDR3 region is CASSQDWAGDRSNEKLFF. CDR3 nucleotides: TGTGCCAGCAGCCAAGATTGGGCGGGGGACAGGAGTAATGAAAAACTGTTTTTT.

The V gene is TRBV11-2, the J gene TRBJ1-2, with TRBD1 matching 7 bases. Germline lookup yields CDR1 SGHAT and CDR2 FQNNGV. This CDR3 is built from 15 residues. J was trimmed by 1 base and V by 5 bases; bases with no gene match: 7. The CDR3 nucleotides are TGTGCCAGCAGCGCCGGGACAGCCTTTAACTATGGCTACACCTTC. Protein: CASSAGTAFNYGYTF. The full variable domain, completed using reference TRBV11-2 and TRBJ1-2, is EAGVAQSPRYKIIEKRQSVAFWCNPISGHATLYWYQQILGQGPKLLIQFQNNGVVDDSQLPKDRFSAERLKGVDSTLKIQPAKLEDSAVYLCASSAGTAFNYGYTFGSGTRLTVV.

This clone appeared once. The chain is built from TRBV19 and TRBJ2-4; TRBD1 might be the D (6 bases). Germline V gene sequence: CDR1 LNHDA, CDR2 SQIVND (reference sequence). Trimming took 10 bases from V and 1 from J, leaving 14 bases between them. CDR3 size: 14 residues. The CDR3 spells CATEQGNAKNIQYF. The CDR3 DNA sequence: TGTGCCACTGAACAGGGAAACGCCAAAAACATTCAGTACTTC.

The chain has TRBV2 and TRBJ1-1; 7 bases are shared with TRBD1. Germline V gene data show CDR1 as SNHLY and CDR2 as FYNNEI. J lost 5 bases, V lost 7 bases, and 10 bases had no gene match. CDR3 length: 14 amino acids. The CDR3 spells CASNLDRARTEAFF. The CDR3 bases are TGTGCCAGCAACTTAGACAGGGCGAGAACTGAAGCTTTCTTT.